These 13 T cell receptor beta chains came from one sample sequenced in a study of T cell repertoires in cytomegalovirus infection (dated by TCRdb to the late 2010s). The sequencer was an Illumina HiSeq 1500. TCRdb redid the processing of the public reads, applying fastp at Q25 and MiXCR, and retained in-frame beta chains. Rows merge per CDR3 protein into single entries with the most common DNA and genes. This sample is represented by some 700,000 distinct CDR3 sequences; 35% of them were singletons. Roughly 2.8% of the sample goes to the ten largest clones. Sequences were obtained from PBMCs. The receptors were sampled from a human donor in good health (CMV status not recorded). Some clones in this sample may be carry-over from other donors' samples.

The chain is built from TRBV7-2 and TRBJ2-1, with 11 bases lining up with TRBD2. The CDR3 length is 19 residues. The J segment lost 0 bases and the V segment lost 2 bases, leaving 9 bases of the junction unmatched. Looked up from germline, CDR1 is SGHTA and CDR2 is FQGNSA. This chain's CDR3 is CASSLILAGEVSSYNEQFF. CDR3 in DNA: TGTGCCAGCAGCTTAATACTAGCGGGAGAAGTTTCCTCCTACAATGAGCAGTTCTTC.

CDR3 sequence (DNA): TGTGCCAGCAGCTTATACGGGGGGACAGAGATGAACACTGAAGCTTTCTTT. Its protein is CASSLYGGTEMNTEAFF. The chain uses TRBV7-2 and TRBJ1-1; 7 bases fit TRBD1. The CDR3 covers 17 residues. V lost 2 bases and J lost 0; bases outside the gene matches: 9. CDR1 is SGHTA, CDR2 FQGNSA, per germline.

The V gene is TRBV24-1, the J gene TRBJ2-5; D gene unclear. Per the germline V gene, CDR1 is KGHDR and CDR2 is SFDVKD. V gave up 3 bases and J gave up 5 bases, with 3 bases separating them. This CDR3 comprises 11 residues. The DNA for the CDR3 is TGTGCCACCAGTGATCGGGAGACCCAGTACTTC. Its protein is CATSDRETQYF.

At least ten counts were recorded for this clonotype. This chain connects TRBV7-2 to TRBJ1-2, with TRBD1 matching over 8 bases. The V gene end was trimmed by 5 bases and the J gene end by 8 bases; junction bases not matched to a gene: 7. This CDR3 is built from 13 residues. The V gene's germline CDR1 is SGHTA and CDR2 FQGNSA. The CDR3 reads CASSLDRGGGYTF. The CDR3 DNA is TGTGCCAGCAGCCTTGACAGGGGCGGGGGCTACACCTTC.

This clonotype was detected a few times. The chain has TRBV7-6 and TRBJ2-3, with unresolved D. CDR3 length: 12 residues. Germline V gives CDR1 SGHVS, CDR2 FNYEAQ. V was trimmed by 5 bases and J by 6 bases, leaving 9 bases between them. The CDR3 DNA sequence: TGTGCCAGCAGCAACCAGAGGGATACGCAGTATTTT. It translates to CASSNQRDTQYF.

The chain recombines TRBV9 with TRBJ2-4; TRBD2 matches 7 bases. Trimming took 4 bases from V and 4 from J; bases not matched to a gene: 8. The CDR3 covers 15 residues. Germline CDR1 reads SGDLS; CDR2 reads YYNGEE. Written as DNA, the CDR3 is TGTGCCAGCAGCCCGGGGGAGGGAGTAAAAAACATTCAGTACTTC. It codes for CASSPGEGVKNIQYF.

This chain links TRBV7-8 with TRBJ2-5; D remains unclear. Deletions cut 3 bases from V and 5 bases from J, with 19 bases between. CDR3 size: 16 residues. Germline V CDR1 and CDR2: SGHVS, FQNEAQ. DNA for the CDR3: TGTGCCAGCAGCTTGTTAAGGACGTCCGCGAGGGAGACCCAGTACTTC. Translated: CASSLLRTSARETQYF. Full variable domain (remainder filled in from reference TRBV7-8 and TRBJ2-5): GAGVSQSPRYKVAKRGQDVALRCDPISGHVSLFWYQQALGQGPEFLTYFQNEAQLDKSGLPSDRFFAERPEGSVSTLKIQRTQQEDSAVYLCASSLLRTSARETQYFGPGTRLLVL.

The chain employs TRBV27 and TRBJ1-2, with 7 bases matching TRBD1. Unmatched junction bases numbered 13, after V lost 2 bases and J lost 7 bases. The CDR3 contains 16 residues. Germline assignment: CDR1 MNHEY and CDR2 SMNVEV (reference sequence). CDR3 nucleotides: TGTGCCAGCAGTTTACGAGGACAGGACAGGCGTGGTGGCTACACCTTC. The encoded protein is CASSLRGQDRRGGYTF.

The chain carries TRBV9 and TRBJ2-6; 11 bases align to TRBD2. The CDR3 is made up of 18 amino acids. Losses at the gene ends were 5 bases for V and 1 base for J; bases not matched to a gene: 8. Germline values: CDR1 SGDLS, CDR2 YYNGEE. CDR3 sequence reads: CASSDIAGGKSGANVLTF. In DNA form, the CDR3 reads TGTGCCAGCAGTGATATAGCGGGGGGGAAGTCTGGGGCCAACGTCCTGACTTTC.

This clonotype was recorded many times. The CDR3 is CASSLEQGIGEKLFF. The CDR3 region has the DNA TGTGCCAGCAGCTTAGAGCAGGGGATTGGTGAAAAACTGTTTTTT. V usage is TRBV7-9 and J usage is TRBJ1-4; a weak D match, TRBD1 (6 bases). V was pared by 1 base and J by 7 bases, with 13 bases between. The CDR3 sequence is 15 residues long. From germline, CDR1 is SEHNR and CDR2 FQNEAQ (reference sequence).

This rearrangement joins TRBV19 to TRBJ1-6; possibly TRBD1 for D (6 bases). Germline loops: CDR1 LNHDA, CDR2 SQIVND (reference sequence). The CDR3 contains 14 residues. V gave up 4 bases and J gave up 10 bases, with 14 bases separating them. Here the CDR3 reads CASSTRGGGSPLHF. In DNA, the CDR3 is TGTGCCAGTAGTACCAGGGGTGGTGGGTCACCCCTCCACTTT.

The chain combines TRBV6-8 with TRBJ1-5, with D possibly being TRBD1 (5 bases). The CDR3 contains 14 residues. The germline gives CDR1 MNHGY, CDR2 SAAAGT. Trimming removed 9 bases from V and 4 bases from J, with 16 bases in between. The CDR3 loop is CARDSRGANQPQHF. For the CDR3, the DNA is TGTGCCAGGGATTCAAGGGGAGCGAATCAGCCCCAGCATTTT.

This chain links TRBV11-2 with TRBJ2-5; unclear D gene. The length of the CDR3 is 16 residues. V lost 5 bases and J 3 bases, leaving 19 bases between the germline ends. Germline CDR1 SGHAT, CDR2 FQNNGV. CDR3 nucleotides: TGTGCCAGCAGCCTCCGACCGACCCAGCCAGAAGAGACCCAGTACTTC. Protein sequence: CASSLRPTQPEETQYF.